The sample holds one count of the clone carrying this TCR beta chain. This record comes from a study of PD-L1 blockade in urothelial cancer. Turning to the study itself: In the mid-2010s, patients got going on atezolizumab, taking 1,200 mg intravenously every 3 weeks. Patients had received 0 to 3 prior chemotherapy regimens.

Assay used: immunoSEQ multiplex PCR; TCRdb lists only in-frame clones, some missing. The data show tens of thousands of clones, approximately 91% seen once. Trimming shortened V by 4 bases and J by 3 bases, and 11 bases separated the two germline ends. CDR3 length: 14 amino acids. Germline-derived CDR1 and CDR2 are SGHVS and FNYEAQ. V gene TRBV7-6 combines with J gene TRBJ2-3; no firm D call. The source is a man aged 55 to 70 with urothelial cancer. Sequencing used PBMCs, obtained around atezolizumab (anti-PD-L1) treatment. The CDR3 DNA follows: TGTGCCAGCAGCTCCCTTTACGGTACAGATACGCAGTATTTT. Its protein product is CASSSLYGTDTQYF.